This note documents a single T cell receptor beta chain sequence. Clones were sequenced by immunoSEQ multiplex PCR, and TCRdb holds only the in-frame ones, with some missing. This table has approximately 32,000 clones, 90% appearing once. This specimen comes from a study of T cell changes during pregnancy in multiple sclerosis. CDR3 size: 16 residues. The V and J ends lost 5 bases and 5 bases respectively, with 20 bases between them. Germline V gene lookup returns CDR1 SGHAT and CDR2 FQNNGV. The sample in question was peripheral blood, obtained in the third trimester of pregnancy. This chain links TRBV11-2 with TRBJ2-3; D unclear. The receptor was derived from a female donor in good health, enrolled as a control in a pregnancy study. The CDR3 loop reads CASSRIMTGSEDTQYF. The CDR3 DNA follows: TGTGCCAGCAGCCGAATTATGACGGGTAGTGAAGATACGCAGTATTTT.